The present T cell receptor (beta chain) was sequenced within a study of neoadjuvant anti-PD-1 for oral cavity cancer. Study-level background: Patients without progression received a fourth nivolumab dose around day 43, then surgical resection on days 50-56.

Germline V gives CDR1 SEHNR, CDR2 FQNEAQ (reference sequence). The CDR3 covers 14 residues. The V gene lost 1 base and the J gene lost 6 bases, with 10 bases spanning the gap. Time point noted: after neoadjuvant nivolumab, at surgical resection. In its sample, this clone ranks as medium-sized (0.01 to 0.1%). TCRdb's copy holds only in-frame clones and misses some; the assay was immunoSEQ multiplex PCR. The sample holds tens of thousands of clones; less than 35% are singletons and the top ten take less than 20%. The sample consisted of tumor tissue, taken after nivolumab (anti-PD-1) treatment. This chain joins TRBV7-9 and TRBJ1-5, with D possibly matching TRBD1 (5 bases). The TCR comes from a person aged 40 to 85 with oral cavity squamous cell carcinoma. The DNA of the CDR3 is TGTGCCAGCAGCTTAGGCAGGGACGGTCAGCCCCAGCATTTT. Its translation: CASSLGRDGQPQHF.